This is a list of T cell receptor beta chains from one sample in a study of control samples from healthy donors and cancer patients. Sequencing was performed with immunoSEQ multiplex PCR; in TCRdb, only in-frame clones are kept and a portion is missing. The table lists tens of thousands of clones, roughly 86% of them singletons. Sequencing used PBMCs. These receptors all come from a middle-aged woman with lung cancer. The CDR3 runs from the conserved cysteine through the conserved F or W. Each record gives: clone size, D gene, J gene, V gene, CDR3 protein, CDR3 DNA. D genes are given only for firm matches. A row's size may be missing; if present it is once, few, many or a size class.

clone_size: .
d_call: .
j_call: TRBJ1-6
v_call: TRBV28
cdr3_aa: CASTEPRGGNYNSPLHF
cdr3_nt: TGTGCCAGCACAGAACCGAGGGGGGGGAACTATAATTCACCCCTCCACTTT

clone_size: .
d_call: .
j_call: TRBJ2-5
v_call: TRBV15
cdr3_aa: CATSRDLSSQETQYF
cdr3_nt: TGTGCCACCAGCAGAGATCTTTCAAGCCAAGAGACCCAGTACTTC

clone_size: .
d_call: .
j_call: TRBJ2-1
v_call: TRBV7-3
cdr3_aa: CASSSIQGEQFF
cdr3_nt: TGTGCCAGCAGCTCCATTCAGGGTGAGCAGTTCTTC

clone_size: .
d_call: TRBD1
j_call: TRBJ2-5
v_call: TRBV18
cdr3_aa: CASSPGTGTGGSETQYF
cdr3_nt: TGTGCCAGCTCACCTGGAACCGGGACAGGGGGATCAGAGACCCAGTACTTC

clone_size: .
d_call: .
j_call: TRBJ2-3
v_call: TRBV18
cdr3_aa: CASSPGGTDTQYF
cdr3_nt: TGTGCCAGCTCACCTGGAGGCACAGATACGCAGTATTTT

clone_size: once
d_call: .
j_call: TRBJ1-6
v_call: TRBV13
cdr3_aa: CASSNSPSDSPLHF
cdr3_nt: TGTGCCAGCAGCAATAGTCCTAGTGATTCACCCCTCCACTTT

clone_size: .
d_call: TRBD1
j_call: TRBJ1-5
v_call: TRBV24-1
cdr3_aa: CASSDTGENQPQHF
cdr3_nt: TGTGCCTCCTCGGACACAGGGGAAAATCAGCCCCAGCATTTT

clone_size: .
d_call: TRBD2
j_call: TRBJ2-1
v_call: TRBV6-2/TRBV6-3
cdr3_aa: CASSFTSGGYNEQFF
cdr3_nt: TGTGCCAGCAGTTTTACTAGCGGGGGCTACAATGAGCAGTTCTTC

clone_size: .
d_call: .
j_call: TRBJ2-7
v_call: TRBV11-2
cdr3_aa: CASSLEVGSYEQYF
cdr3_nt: TGTGCCAGCAGCTTAGAGGTCGGCTCCTACGAGCAGTACTTC

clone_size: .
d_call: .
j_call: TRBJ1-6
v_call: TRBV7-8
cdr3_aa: CASSFMIYDNSPLHF
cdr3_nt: TGTGCCAGCAGCTTTATGATCTACGATAATTCACCCCTCCACTTT

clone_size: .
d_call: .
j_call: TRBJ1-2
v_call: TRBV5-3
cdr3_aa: CARSFRALCGYTF
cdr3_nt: TGTGCCAGAAGCTTTAGAGCCCTATGTGGCTACACCTTC

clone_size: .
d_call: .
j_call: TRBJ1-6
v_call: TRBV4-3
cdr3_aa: CASSQDSTGGGTLHF
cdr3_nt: TGCGCCAGCAGCCAAGATTCGACAGGCGGGGGGACCCTCCACTTT

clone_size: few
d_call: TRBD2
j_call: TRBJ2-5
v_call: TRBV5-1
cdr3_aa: CASSAGLAGKQETQYF
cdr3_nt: TGCGCCAGCAGCGCAGGACTAGCGGGTAAACAAGAGACCCAGTACTTC

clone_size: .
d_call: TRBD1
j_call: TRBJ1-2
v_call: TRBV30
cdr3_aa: CAWIPGTGVGYTF
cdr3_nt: TGTGCCTGGATCCCCGGGACAGGTGTTGGCTACACCTTC

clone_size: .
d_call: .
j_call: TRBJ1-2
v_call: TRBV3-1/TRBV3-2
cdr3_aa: CASSQGGHLYGYTF
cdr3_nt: TGTGCCAGCAGCCAAGGGGGACACCTCTATGGCTACACCTTC

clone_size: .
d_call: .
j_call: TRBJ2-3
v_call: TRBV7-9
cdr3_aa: CASSLAGGYTDTQYF
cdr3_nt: TGTGCCAGCAGCTTAGCGGGGGGCTACACAGATACGCAGTATTTT

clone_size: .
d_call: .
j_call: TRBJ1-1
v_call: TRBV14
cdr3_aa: CASSYELNTEAFF
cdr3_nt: TGTGCCAGCAGCTATGAGTTGAACACTGAAGCTTTCTTT

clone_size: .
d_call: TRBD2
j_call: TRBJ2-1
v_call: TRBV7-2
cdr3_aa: CASSLLGTSGDEQFF
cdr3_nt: TGTGCCAGCAGCTTATTAGGGACTAGCGGGGATGAGCAGTTCTTC

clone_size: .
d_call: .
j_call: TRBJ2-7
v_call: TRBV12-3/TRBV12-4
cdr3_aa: CASSPTGYEQYF
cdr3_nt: TGTGCCAGCAGTCCGACAGGTTACGAGCAGTACTTC

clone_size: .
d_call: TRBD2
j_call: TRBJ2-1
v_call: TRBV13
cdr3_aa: CASSLGLAGYYNEQFF
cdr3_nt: TGTGCCAGCAGCTTAGGACTAGCGGGGTACTACAATGAGCAGTTCTTC

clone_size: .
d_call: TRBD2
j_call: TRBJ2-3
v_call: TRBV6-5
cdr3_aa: CASRVAGGTDTQYF
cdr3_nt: TGTGCCAGCAGAGTAGCGGGGGGCACAGATACGCAGTATTTT

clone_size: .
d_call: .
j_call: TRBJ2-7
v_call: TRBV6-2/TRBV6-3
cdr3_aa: CASSQLQTHVEQYF
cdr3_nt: TGTGCCAGCAGCCAACTCCAAACGCACGTAGAGCAGTACTTC

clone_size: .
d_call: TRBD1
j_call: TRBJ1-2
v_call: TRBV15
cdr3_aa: CATSSRDRGVINYGYTF
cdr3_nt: TGTGCCACCAGCAGCCGGGACAGGGGCGTCATCAACTATGGCTACACCTTC

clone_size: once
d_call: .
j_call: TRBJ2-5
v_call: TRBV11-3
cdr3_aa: CASSLGSSRETQYF
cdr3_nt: TGTGCCAGCAGCTTAGGCTCTAGTCGCGAGACCCAGTACTTC

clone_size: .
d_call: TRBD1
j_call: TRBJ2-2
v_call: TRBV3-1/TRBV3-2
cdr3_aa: CASSQVGDRGELFF
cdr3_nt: TGTGCCAGCAGCCAAGTGGGGGACAGAGGGGAGCTGTTTTTT

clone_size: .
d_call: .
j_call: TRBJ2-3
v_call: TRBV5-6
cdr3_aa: CASSPRDLGTDTQYF
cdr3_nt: TGTGCCAGCAGCCCCCGGGATCTTGGCACAGATACGCAGTATTTT

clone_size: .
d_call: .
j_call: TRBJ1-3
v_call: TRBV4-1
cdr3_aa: CASSPLSSGLSGNTIYF
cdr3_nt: TGCGCCAGCAGCCCACTCTCCTCAGGGCTCTCTGGAAACACCATATATTTT

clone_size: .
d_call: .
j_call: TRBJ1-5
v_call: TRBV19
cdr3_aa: CASSRGVGGYSNQPQHF
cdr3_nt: TGTGCCAGTAGTAGAGGAGTAGGAGGGTATAGCAATCAGCCCCAGCATTTT

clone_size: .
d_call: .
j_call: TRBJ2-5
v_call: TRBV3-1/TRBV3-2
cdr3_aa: CASSQDIAEPQETQYF
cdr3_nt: TGTGCCAGCAGCCAAGATATAGCGGAGCCCCAAGAGACCCAGTACTTC

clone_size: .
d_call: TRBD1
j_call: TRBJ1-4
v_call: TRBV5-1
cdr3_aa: CASSLEVGDRGNEKLFF
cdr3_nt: TGCGCCAGCAGCTTGGAGGTCGGGGACAGGGGAAATGAAAAACTGTTTTTT

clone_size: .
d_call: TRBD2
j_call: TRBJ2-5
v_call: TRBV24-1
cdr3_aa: CATMAGGSQETQYF
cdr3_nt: TGTGCCACCATGGCGGGGGGGTCCCAAGAGACCCAGTACTTC

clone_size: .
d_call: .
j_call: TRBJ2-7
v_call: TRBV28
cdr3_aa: CASSYDPLSYEQYF
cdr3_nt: TGTGCCAGCAGTTACGACCCCCTCTCCTACGAGCAGTACTTC

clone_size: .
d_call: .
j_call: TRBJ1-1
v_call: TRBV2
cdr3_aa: CASSDNRGQNTEAFF
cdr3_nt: TGTGCCAGCAGTGATAATAGGGGCCAGAACACTGAAGCTTTCTTT

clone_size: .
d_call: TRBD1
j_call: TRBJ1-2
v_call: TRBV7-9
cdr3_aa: CASSSGQGAEDGYTF
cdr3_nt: TGTGCCAGCAGCTCCGGACAGGGGGCGGAAGATGGCTACACCTTC

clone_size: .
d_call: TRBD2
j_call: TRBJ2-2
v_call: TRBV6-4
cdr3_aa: CASSRLAGDTGELFF
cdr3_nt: TGTGCCAGCTCGAGACTAGCGGGGGACACCGGGGAGCTGTTTTTT

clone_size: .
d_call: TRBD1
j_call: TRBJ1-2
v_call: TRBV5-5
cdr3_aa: CASKFDRGGYTF
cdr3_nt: TGTGCCAGCAAATTTGACAGGGGTGGCTACACCTTC

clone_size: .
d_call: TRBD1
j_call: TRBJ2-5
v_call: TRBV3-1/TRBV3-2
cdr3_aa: CASSPTGEETQYF
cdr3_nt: TGTGCCAGCAGCCCTACAGGGGAAGAGACCCAGTACTTC

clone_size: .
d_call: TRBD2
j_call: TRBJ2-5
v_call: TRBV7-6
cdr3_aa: CASSLRGGGATETQYF
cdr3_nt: TGTGCCAGCAGCTTACGTGGCGGGGGGGCCACAGAGACCCAGTACTTC

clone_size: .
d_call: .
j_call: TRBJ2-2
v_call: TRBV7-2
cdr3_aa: CASSLGGVHTGELFF
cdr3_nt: TGTGCCAGCAGCCTAGGCGGGGTACACACCGGGGAGCTGTTTTTT